This record covers a single TCR beta chain. Its antigen is still unknown. This sample is part of a study of T cells after yellow fever vaccination. Study-wide context: Any fraction with a low cell number was prepared using SMART-Seq v4 Ultra Low Input. Study-level results: Reappearance after the booster was observed for most primary-vaccination clones (more than 95% CD4, about 85% CD8). The secondary response peaked faster, at day 5 versus 15, but was weaker.

For TCR, cDNA came from 5'RACE template switching, which added a universal primer site and UMIs. TCRdb called the 5' RACE reads again in MiXCR, with one record for every CDR3 protein. The profile covers 300,000 to 400,000 distinct CDR3 sequences, with approximately 8% appearing a single time and about 16% taken by the ten largest. J was trimmed by 6 bases and V by 6 bases; bases with no gene match: 7. Germline assignment: CDR1 MNHEY and CDR2 SVGAGI. The CDR3 sequence is 13 residues long. Sample: PBMCs, taken more than 35 days after the first yellow fever vaccination. The sequence derives from a man aged 18 to 29 who received the YFV17D yellow fever vaccine. The J gene is TRBJ1-2, the V gene TRBV6-5; 7 positions match TRBD1. The CDR3 DNA reads as TGTGCCAGCAGCGCAACAGGGGTTAATGGCTACACCTTC. Translating gives CASSATGVNGYTF.